The 27 T cell receptor beta chains given below trace back to one sample, sequenced in a study of blood T cell repertoires in COVID-19 (dated by TCRdb to 2018 to 2020). The library was produced with the immunoSEQ multiplex PCR assay. TCRdb obtained this table from immuneACCESS and retained in-frame rearrangements with V and J assigned. These tables miss some clones; where compared with another copy, unresolved V genes account for less than half of the shortfall, and the remainder is unexplained. Recorded for this sample are 200,000 or so clones; 70% to 90% of them occurred a single time. About 6.8% of the sample goes to the ten largest clones. What was sequenced was peripheral blood. The source is a woman aged 35 to 49 who had recovered from COVID-19.

V usage is TRBV3-1 (or the pseudogene TRBV3-2) and J usage is TRBJ1-5; 7 bases are a match to TRBD1. Germline V gene lookup returns CDR1 LGHDT and CDR2 YNNKEL (reference sequence). The V gene end was trimmed by 5 bases and the J gene end by 6 bases; junction bases not matched to a gene: 10. CDR3 length: 15 residues. The CDR3 DNA follows: TGTGCCAGCAGCTCATCGGACAGGTCCGTTCAGCCCCAGCATTTT. Encoded protein: CASSSSDRSVQPQHF.

The gene calls are TRBV19 and TRBJ2-2; 8 bases align to TRBD1. V shed 1 base, J shed 1 base, and the junction held 2 bases outside the gene matches. Germline values: CDR1 LNHDA, CDR2 SQIVND (reference sequence). This CDR3 has 16 residues. DNA for the CDR3: TGTGCCAGTAGTATAGGCGGGACAGGGAACACCGGGGAGCTGTTTTTT. Translating it yields CASSIGGTGNTGELFF.

V usage is TRBV18 and J usage is TRBJ1-2; 9 bases align to TRBD1. V shed 1 base and J 8 bases; nucleotides not matched to a gene: 17. Per germline, CDR1 KGHSH and CDR2 LQKENI. The CDR3 consists of 18 residues. The chain's CDR3 is CASSPRTIPGQGGEGYTF. In nucleotides, the CDR3 is TGTGCCAGCTCACCACGGACGATACCGGGACAGGGAGGAGAGGGCTACACCTTC.

The CDR3 region has the DNA TGTGCCAGCAGCCAAGGGATCCGGGGCCAGCGGGAGCTGGCAGATACGCAGTATTTT. This translates into CASSQGIRGQRELADTQYF. The chain has TRBV3-1 (or the pseudogene TRBV3-2) and TRBJ2-3; 8 bases align to TRBD2. Germline CDR1 reads LGHDT; CDR2 reads YNNKEL (reference sequence). The CDR3 has 19 amino acids. V gave up 1 base and J gave up 4 bases; unmatched junction bases: 16.

The J gene is TRBJ2-3, the V gene TRBV9, with D perhaps matching TRBD2 (6 bases). CDR1 and CDR2 (germline): SGDLS, YYNGEE. The CDR3 length is 15 residues. Trimming removed 4 bases at V and 3 bases at J, with 15 bases between. CDR3 coding DNA: TGTGCCAGCAGCTTCCTAGCGTTATGGACAGATACGCAGTATTTT. Translated, it gives CASSFLALWTDTQYF.

This sequence joins TRBV2 and TRBJ2-3, with D perhaps TRBD2 (5 bases). Germline values: CDR1 SNHLY, CDR2 FYNNEI. The CDR3 is made up of 13 amino acids. The V end was cut by 6 bases, the J end by 0 bases, with 7 bases between. CDR3 sequence: CASSRTSTDTQYF. CDR3 DNA sequence: TGTGCCAGCAGCCGGACTAGCACAGATACGCAGTATTTT.

The chain is built from TRBV5-1 and TRBJ1-4, with D uncertain. With 4 bases removed from V and 6 bases from J, the gap between germline ends came to 16 bases. This CDR3 is built from 15 residues. The germline V gene has CDR1 SGHRS and CDR2 YFSETQ. The DNA for the CDR3 is TGCGCCAGCAGCCCGACCACGGGAGGAGATGAAAAACTGTTTTTT. It is translated as CASSPTTGGDEKLFF.

This chain uses TRBV9 with TRBJ2-2; D unclear. The CDR3 spans 17 residues. Trimming shortened V by 0 bases and J by 1 base, and 13 bases separated the two germline ends. The germline V gene has CDR1 SGDLS and CDR2 YYNGEE. The CDR3 DNA sequence: TGTGCCAGCAGCGTAGCTACTTCGAGCGTGAACACCGGGGAGCTGTTTTTT. Protein product: CASSVATSSVNTGELFF.

The chain carries TRBV27 and TRBJ2-3; 10 bases align to TRBD2. Germline values: CDR1 MNHEY, CDR2 SMNVEV (reference sequence). With V trimmed by 2 bases and J by 2 bases, 10 bases remained unmatched. The CDR3 is 18 residues long. CDR3 sequence: CASSLRQRTSGNTDTQYF. DNA of the CDR3: TGTGCCAGCAGTTTAAGGCAGAGAACTAGCGGGAACACAGATACGCAGTATTTT.

The chain employs TRBV5-4 and TRBJ2-5; D is perhaps TRBD2 (5 bases). Germline CDR1 reads SGHNT; CDR2 reads YYREEE (reference sequence). V was cut by 2 bases and J by 1 base, with 12 bases left in between. The CDR3 spans 15 residues. The CDR3 reads CASSFSLGVQETQYF. The CDR3 DNA reads as TGTGCCAGCAGCTTTAGCCTCGGGGTCCAAGAGACCCAGTACTTC.

The V and J genes are TRBV3-1 (or the pseudogene TRBV3-2) and TRBJ2-4; D is unresolved. The germline CDR1 and CDR2 sequences are LGHDT and YNNKEL (reference sequence). Trimming removed 1 base at V and 0 bases at J, with 13 bases between. The CDR3 spans 17 residues. CDR3 sequence reads: CASSQGHSNLAKNIQYF. The CDR3 nucleotides read TGTGCCAGCAGCCAAGGTCACTCTAACCTAGCCAAAAACATTCAGTACTTC.

This clone appeared once. The chain carries TRBV10-3 and TRBJ1-5; D remains unclear. V was trimmed by 4 bases and J by 6 bases, leaving 10 bases between them. The CDR3 sequence is 13 residues long. Germline V lookup: CDR1 ENHRY, CDR2 SYGVKD. In DNA form, the CDR3 reads TGTGCCATCAGTGGTCGGGTCGGTCAGCCCCAGCATTTT. Translated, it gives CAISGRVGQPQHF.

V gene TRBV7-2 combines with J gene TRBJ2-1; D possibly corresponds to TRBD2 (5 bases). The CDR3 runs 15 residues. Germline CDR1 reads SGHTA; CDR2 reads FQGNSA. With 1 base removed from V and 2 bases from J, the gap between germline ends came to 9 bases. The CDR3 DNA is TGTGCCAGCAGCTTAGGGACTCTAACCTACAATGAGCAGTTCTTC. It translates to CASSLGTLTYNEQFF.

This chain joins TRBV27 and TRBJ2-1, with D unclear. The ends were cut back, 8 bases at V and 0 bases at J, with 11 bases in the middle. Germline V lookup: CDR1 MNHEY, CDR2 SMNVEV (reference sequence). CDR3 length equals 14 residues. The CDR3 loop reads CASGTVSSYNEQFF. DNA for the CDR3: TGTGCCAGCGGAACAGTGAGCTCCTACAATGAGCAGTTCTTC.

V gene TRBV2 combines with J gene TRBJ1-2, with unresolved D. From germline, CDR1 is SNHLY and CDR2 FYNNEI. The CDR3 has 12 amino acids. V lost 6 bases, J lost 8 bases, and 13 bases lay in between. The CDR3 loop reads CASSQAPPGYTF. CDR3 DNA: TGTGCCAGCAGCCAAGCCCCGCCCGGCTACACCTTC.

This chain uses TRBV9 with TRBJ2-2; maybe TRBD1 (6 bases). Trimming took 2 bases from V and 4 from J, leaving 9 bases between them. The CDR3 consists of 14 residues. Germline V lookup: CDR1 SGDLS, CDR2 YYNGEE. The CDR3 here is CASSVRGSTGELFF. CDR3 coding DNA: TGTGCCAGCAGCGTCAGGGGTAGCACCGGGGAGCTGTTTTTT.

V usage is TRBV9 and J usage is TRBJ2-5, with D perhaps matching TRBD1 (6 bases). CDR1 is SGDLS and CDR2 is YYNGEE in the germline V gene. This CDR3 is 14 amino acids long. Trimming pared 1 base from V and 4 bases from J, leaving 11 bases between. The DNA for the CDR3 is TGTGCCAGCAGCGTATCGCACAGGGCAGAGACCCAGTACTTC. Translated, it gives CASSVSHRAETQYF. The full variable domain, with the rest looked up from reference TRBV9 and TRBJ2-5, is DSGVTQTPKHLITATGQRVTLRCSPRSGDLSVYWYQQSLDQGLQFLIQYYNGEERAKGNILERFSAQQFPDLHSELNLSSLELGDSALYFCASSVSHRAETQYFGPGTRLLVL.

The rearrangement joins TRBV6-5 to TRBJ1-1, with D perhaps matching TRBD1 (6 bases). The V end was cut by 5 bases, the J end by 3 bases, with 16 bases between. The germline CDR1 and CDR2 sequences are MNHEY and SVGAGI. The CDR3 is 15 residues long. CDR3 in DNA: TGTGCCAGCAGTAGGCTCCAGGGGAGCGACACTGAAGCTTTCTTT. This encodes CASSRLQGSDTEAFF.

Remarks on this clone: Different DNA sequences within this sample yield the same CDR3. V and J are TRBV19 and TRBJ2-7; tentatively, D is TRBD2 (6 bases). Germline V gene lookup returns CDR1 LNHDA and CDR2 SQIVND (reference sequence). The V end lost 1 base, the J end lost 2 bases, and 9 bases lay between the germline ends. There are 14 residues in the CDR3. The CDR3 DNA sequence: TGTGCCAGTAGTATAGCCGGCGGGACCTACGAGCAGTACTTC. This translates into CASSIAGGTYEQYF.

J is TRBJ1-2 and V is TRBV14; no clear D gene. Trimming took 4 bases from V and 4 from J, leaving 16 bases between them. This CDR3 region has 15 residues. Germline V lookup: CDR1 SGHDN, CDR2 FVKESK. The DNA of the CDR3 is TGTGCCAGCAGCCTGAGGGTAGGGAAACTCTATGGCTACACCTTC. Encoded protein: CASSLRVGKLYGYTF.

The V call is TRBV5-5, the J call TRBJ1-2; no definite D call. Germline CDR1 SGHKS, CDR2 YYEKEE (reference sequence). V was shortened by 1 base and J by 2 bases, with 18 bases between the two germline ends. The CDR3 sequence is 17 residues long. The CDR3 nucleotides are TGTGCCAGCAGCTTGTTTAAATCACCCGGGTCGAACTATGGCTACACCTTC. It is translated as CASSLFKSPGSNYGYTF.

V usage is TRBV27 and J usage is TRBJ2-4; D is perhaps TRBD1 (6 bases). The germline CDR1 and CDR2 sequences are MNHEY and SMNVEV (reference sequence). V gave up 7 bases and J gave up 8 bases, with 15 bases separating them. The CDR3 runs 13 residues. CDR3 loop: CASKLGAGDIQYF. The CDR3 nucleotides read TGTGCCAGCAAGCTGGGGGCTGGGGACATTCAGTACTTC.

This chain links TRBV19 with TRBJ2-5; D unresolved. CDR3 length: 14 residues. Germline loops: CDR1 LNHDA, CDR2 SQIVND (reference sequence). Trimming stripped 3 bases from V and 4 bases from J, with 12 bases between. For the CDR3, the DNA is TGTGCCAGTAGTATGAGGCTTAGTGCAGAGACCCAGTACTTC. Translating it yields CASSMRLSAETQYF.

This chain's CDR3 is CASSIPGSVYEQYF. CDR3 DNA sequence: TGTGCCAGTAGTATCCCCGGGTCGGTCTACGAGCAGTACTTC. The chain has TRBV19 and TRBJ2-7, with unresolved D. Germline V gives CDR1 LNHDA, CDR2 SQIVND (reference sequence). The CDR3 covers 14 residues. V lost 3 bases and J lost 3, with 12 bases in between.

In its sample, this clone was seen once. The chain recombines TRBV12-3 or TRBV12-4 with TRBJ2-1; perhaps TRBD2 as D (6 bases). The CDR3 consists of 12 residues. V lost 3 bases and J lost 9, with 9 bases in between. The CDR3 nucleotides read TGTGCCAGCAGTTTGAACGGGGGTGAGCAGTTCTTC. Its translation: CASSLNGGEQFF.

With regard to this clone: Within the sample, other DNA sequences also encode this same CDR3. The rearrangement joins TRBV18 to TRBJ1-4, with 7 positions matching TRBD1. The CDR3 length is 14 residues. In germline, CDR1 is KGHSH, CDR2 LQKENI. J lost 5 bases, V lost 3 bases, and 3 bases had no gene match. CDR3 residues: CASSPGTENEKLFF. The DNA of the CDR3 is TGTGCCAGCTCACCCGGGACAGAGAATGAAAAACTGTTTTTT.

Note on this clone: A read error may produce the germline difference seen at one junction end. The same CDR3 arises from other DNA sequences in this sample as well. CDR3 residues: CASSLVSGTTNEKLFF. In nucleotides, the CDR3 is TGTGCCAGCAGCTTAGTTAGTGGGACAACGAATGAAAAACTGTTTTTT. This chain joins TRBV7-9 and TRBJ1-4; D perhaps matches TRBD1 (6 bases). Germline V gene sequence: CDR1 SEHNR, CDR2 FQNEAQ (reference sequence). The CDR3 has 16 residues.